The source of this T cell receptor (beta chain) is a study of T cell changes during pregnancy in multiple sclerosis. CDR1 is MNHEY and CDR2 is SMNVEV in the germline V gene (reference sequence). This CDR3 contains 14 residues. J gave up 2 bases and V 3 bases, and 3 bases lay outside the gene matches. Some clones are missing from TCRdb's copy, which holds only in-frame ones; the method was immunoSEQ multiplex PCR. The sample lists roughly 34,000 clones, approximately 90% seen once, with approximately 4.5% in the top ten. This specimen consisted of peripheral blood, obtained in the second trimester of pregnancy. This TCR derives from a female donor in good health, enrolled as a control in a pregnancy study. This rearrangement joins TRBV27 to TRBJ2-7, with 8 bases that match TRBD2. CDR3 nucleotides: TGTGCCAGCAGTTTGCGGGGGGTTGCCTACGAGCAGTACTTC. Protein product: CASSLRGVAYEQYF.